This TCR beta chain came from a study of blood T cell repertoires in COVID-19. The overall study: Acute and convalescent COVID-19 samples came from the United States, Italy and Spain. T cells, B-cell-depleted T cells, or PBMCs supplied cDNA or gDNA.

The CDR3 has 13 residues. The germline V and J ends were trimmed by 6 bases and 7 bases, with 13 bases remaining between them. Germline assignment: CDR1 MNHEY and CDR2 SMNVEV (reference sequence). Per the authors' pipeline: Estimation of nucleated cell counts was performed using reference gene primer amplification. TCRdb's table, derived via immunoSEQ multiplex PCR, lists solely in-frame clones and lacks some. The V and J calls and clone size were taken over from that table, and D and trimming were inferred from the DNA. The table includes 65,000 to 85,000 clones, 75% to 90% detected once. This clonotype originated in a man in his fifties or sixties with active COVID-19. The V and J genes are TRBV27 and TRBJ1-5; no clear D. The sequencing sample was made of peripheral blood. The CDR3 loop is CASSPGVGQPQHF. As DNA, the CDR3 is TGTGCCAGCAGCCCCGGGGTCGGCCAGCCCCAGCATTTT.